The T cell receptor (beta chain) under discussion was sequenced for a study of T cells in Graves' hyperthyroidism and ophthalmopathy. The CDR3 covers 15 residues. CDR1 and CDR2 from the germline V gene are LNHNV and YYDKDF (reference sequence). Germline trimming cut 1 base from V and 6 bases from J; bases unmatched to any gene: 4. Regions amplified from RNA transcripts were the TCR beta CDR3 regions. First-round RT-PCR targeting the TCR CDR3 was performed with the HTBI primer set. MiXCR was run by TCRdb on the multiplex PCR reads, yielding one entry per CDR3 protein. The sample holds some 380,000 distinct CDR3 sequences, 13% seen once. Hyperthyroidism patients were newly diagnosed, had disease duration under 2 months, and were aged 18 to 65 years. This clonotype was observed many times.

This receptor was identified in a man under 40 with Graves' hyperthyroidism that later progressed to Graves' ophthalmopathy. Sequencing was carried out using blood. The chain carries TRBV15 and TRBJ1-1, with 11 nucleotides matching TRBD1. CDR3 in amino acids: CATSRGGQGGSEAFF. The CDR3 nucleotides are TGTGCCACCAGCAGAGGGGGACAGGGGGGATCTGAAGCTTTCTTT.